This T cell receptor (beta chain) came from a study of vaccination effects on CD4 cells after COVID-19. Study in general: The median interval between the second dose and post-vaccine sampling was 72 days. Study-level findings and limits: Pronounced clonal contraction occurred in clones induced by infection and by vaccine late after vaccination.

Data came from immunoSEQ multiplex PCR; TCRdb stores just in-frame clones and leaves some out. The sample consists of around 24,000 clones, roughly 80% of them appearing once. As concerns this clone: The antigen remains undetermined.

With the ViraFEST assay, the study expanded antigen-specific CD4+ T cells using viral peptide pools, then sequenced them. Once cultured for 9 to 11 days, the cells underwent separation to obtain CD4+ T cells. Each participant was given two doses of one vaccine (BNT162b2 or mRNA-1273). Neither prior SARS-CoV-2 infection nor positive nucleocapsid antibodies were present in the vaccine recipients. Cultivation was performed at roughly 2 million PBMC per well with about 9.6 IU/ml IL-2 and roughly 9.3 ug/ml peptides added. V was shortened by 0 bases and J by 1 base, with 10 bases between the two germline ends. This CDR3 is built from 15 residues. Germline lookup yields CDR1 MGHRA and CDR2 YSYEKL.

The source is a human donor who received a COVID-19 vaccine. The rearrangement joins TRBV4-1 to TRBJ2-7, with unresolved D. The sample in question was CD4+ T cells from PBMCs cultured with HCoV-NL63 spike peptides, obtained after COVID-19 vaccination. CDR3 amino acids: CASSQDGVFSYEQYF. The CDR3, as DNA: TGCGCCAGCAGCCAAGATGGCGTTTTTTCCTACGAGCAGTACTTC.